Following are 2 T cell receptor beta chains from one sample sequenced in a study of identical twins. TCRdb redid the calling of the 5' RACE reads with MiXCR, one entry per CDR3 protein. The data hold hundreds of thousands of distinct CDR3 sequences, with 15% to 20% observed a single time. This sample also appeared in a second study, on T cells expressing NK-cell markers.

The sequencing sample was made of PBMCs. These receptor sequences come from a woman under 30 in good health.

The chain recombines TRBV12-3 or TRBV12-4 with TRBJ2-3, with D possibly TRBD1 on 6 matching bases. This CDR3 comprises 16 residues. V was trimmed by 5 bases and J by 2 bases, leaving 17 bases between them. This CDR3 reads CASSDQGSGHTDTQYF. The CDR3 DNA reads TGTGCCAGCAGTGACCAGGGGTCGGGACACACAGATACGCAGTATTTT.

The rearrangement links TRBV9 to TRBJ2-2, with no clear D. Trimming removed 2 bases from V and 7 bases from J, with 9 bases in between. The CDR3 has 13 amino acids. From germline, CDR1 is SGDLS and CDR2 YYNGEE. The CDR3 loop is CASSVSLNGELFF. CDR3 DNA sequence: TGTGCCAGCAGCGTCAGTCTCAACGGGGAGCTGTTTTTT.